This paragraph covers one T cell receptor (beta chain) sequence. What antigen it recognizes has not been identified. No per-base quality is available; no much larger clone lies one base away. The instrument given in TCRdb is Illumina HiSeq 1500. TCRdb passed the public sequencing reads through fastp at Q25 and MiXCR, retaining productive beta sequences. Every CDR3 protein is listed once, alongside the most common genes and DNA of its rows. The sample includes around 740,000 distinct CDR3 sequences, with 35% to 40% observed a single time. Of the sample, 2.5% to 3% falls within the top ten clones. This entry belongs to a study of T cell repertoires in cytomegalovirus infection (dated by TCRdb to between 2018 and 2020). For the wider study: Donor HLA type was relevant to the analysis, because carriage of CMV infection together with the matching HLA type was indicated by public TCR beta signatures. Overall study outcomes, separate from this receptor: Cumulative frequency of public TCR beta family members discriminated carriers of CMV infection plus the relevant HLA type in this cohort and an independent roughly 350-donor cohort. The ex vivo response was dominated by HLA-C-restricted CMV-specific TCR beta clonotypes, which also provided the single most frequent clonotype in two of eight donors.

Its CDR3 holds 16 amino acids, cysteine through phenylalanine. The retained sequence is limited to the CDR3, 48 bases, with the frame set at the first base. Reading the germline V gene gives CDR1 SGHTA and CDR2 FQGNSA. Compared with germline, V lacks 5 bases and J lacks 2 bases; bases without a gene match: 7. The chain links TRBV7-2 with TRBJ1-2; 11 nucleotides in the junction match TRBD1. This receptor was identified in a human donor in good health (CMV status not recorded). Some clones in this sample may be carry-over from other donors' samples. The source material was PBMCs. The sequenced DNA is TGTGCCAGCAGCCCCACGGGGACAGGGGGGAACTATGGCTACACCTTC. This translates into CASSPTGTGGNYGYTF.